This TCR beta chain was recorded in a study of CD8 T cells in ankylosing spondylitis. V was pared by 0 bases and J by 4 bases, with 7 bases between. CDR3 length: 13 amino acids. Germline CDR1 is SGHVS and CDR2 is FNYEAQ. TCRdb recomputed calls from the 5' RACE reads with MiXCR, one row per CDR3 protein. The data contain 25,000 to 30,000 distinct CDR3 sequences, over 6.5% of them singletons. This clonotype appeared many times. Its antigen remains unknown. General observations from the study: In synovial fluid and blood from reactive arthritis, some motif variants were previously reported.

This TCR was sampled from a male donor with ankylosing spondylitis or in good health (not recorded which). The sequenced material came from blood. The rearrangement uses TRBV7-6 and TRBJ2-7; perhaps TRBD2 as D (5 bases). In nucleotides, the CDR3 is TGTGCCAGCAGCTTAGCGGGAGAGTACGAGCAGTACTTC. It is translated as CASSLAGEYEQYF. Based on the CDR3 plus reference TRBV7-6 and TRBJ2-7, the full variable domain is GAGVSQSPRYKVTKRGQDVALRCDPISGHVSLYWYRQALGQGPEFLTYFNYEAQQDKSGLPNDRFSAERPEGSISTLTIQRTEQRDSAMYRCASSLAGEYEQYFGPGTRLTVT.